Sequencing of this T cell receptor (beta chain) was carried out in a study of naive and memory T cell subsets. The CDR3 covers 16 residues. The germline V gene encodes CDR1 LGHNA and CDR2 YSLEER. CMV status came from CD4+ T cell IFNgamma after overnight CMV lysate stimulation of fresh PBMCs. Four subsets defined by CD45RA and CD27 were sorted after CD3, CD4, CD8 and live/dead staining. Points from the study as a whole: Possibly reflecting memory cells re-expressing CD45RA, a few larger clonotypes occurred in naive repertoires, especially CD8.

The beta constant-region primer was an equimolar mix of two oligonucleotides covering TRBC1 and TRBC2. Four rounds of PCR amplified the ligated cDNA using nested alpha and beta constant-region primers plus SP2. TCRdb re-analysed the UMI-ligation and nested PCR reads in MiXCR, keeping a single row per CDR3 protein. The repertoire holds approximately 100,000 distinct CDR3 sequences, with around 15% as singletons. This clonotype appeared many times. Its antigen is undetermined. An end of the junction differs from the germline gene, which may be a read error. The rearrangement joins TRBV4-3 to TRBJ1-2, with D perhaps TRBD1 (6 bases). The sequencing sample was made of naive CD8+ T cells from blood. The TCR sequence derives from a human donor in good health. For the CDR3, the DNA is TGCGCCAGCAGCGAAGAGTTTGACAGGAACCACTATGGCTACACCTTC. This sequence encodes CASSEEFDRNHYGYTF.